Following are 18 T cell receptor beta chains from one sample sequenced in a study of blood T cell repertoires in COVID-19. TCRdb keeps only in-frame clones here, not all; method: immunoSEQ multiplex PCR. The data show some 97,000 clones, just over 85% seen once. The sequencing sample was made of peripheral blood. The receptors come from a human donor in a cohort sampled during active COVID-19.

In its sample, this clone was seen a few times. The chain employs TRBV7-9 and TRBJ2-7; 7 nucleotides agree with TRBD1. V gave up 5 bases and J gave up 0 bases; unmatched junction bases: 7. From germline, CDR1 is SEHNR and CDR2 FQNEAQ (reference sequence). This CDR3 region has 15 residues. As DNA, the CDR3 is TGTGCCAGCAGCCGAAACAGGGGATACTCCTACGAGCAGTACTTC. This codes for CASSRNRGYSYEQYF.

The rearrangement links TRBV27 to TRBJ1-4; D ambiguous. This CDR3 is built from 18 residues. V lost 2 bases and J 7 bases, leaving 23 bases between the germline ends. Germline V lookup: CDR1 MNHEY, CDR2 SMNVEV (reference sequence). Here the CDR3 reads CASSLSRRHSTGGEKLFF. The CDR3 region has the DNA TGTGCCAGCAGTTTAAGTCGGCGTCACTCAACGGGAGGTGAAAAACTGTTTTTT.

The CDR3, as DNA: TGTGCCAGCAGCTTGTTGGGGGGCTCCTACAATGAGCAGTTCTTC. It encodes CASSLLGGSYNEQFF. The gene calls are TRBV5-6 and TRBJ2-1; D possibly corresponds to TRBD2 (6 bases). The CDR3 sequence is 15 residues long. V lost 1 base and J 0 bases, leaving 8 bases between the germline ends. CDR1 is SGHDT and CDR2 is YYEEEE in the germline V gene.

The rearrangement uses TRBV7-2 and TRBJ2-7, with TRBD2 matching 10 bases. The J segment lost 4 bases and the V segment lost 1 base, leaving 7 bases of the junction unmatched. CDR1 is SGHTA and CDR2 is FQGNSA in the germline V gene. This CDR3 is built from 16 residues. In DNA form, the CDR3 reads TGTGCCAGCAGCTTAGATTCTGGACTAGCGGAATACGAGCAGTACTTC. Translating it yields CASSLDSGLAEYEQYF.

V and J are TRBV28 and TRBJ2-7; TRBD2 agrees at 11 bases. CDR3 length: 14 residues. Germline CDR1 MDHEN, CDR2 SYDVKM. J gave up 7 bases and V 3 bases, and 5 bases lay outside the gene matches. The chain's CDR3 is CASSFLAGGREQYF. As DNA, the CDR3 is TGTGCCAGCAGTTTTCTAGCGGGAGGCCGGGAGCAGTACTTC.

This clone was detected only once. V gene TRBV6-2 or TRBV6-3 combines with J gene TRBJ1-2; D remains unclear. Trimming cost V 0 bases and J 0 bases, with 17 bases left between them. This CDR3 contains 18 residues. Germline V lookup: CDR1 MNHEY, CDR2 SVGEGT. The CDR3 DNA reads as TGTGCCAGCAGTTACTCGCTCAGGCGAGGGCTTTCTAACTATGGCTACACCTTC. Translated, it gives CASSYSLRRGLSNYGYTF.

The rearrangement links TRBV3-1 (or the pseudogene TRBV3-2) to TRBJ2-7; 12 bases map to TRBD2. The junction had 3 bases not matched to a gene; V was cut back by 3 bases and J by 3 bases. Per the germline V gene, CDR1 is LGHDT and CDR2 is YNNKEL (reference sequence). The CDR3 is 15 amino acids. CDR3 loop: CASSQTSGSSYEQYF. In DNA, the CDR3 is TGTGCCAGCAGCCAGACTAGCGGGAGTAGCTACGAGCAGTACTTC.

V and J are TRBV7-9 and TRBJ2-1; D possibly corresponds to TRBD1 (6 bases). Germline loops: CDR1 SEHNR, CDR2 FQNEAQ (reference sequence). V was clipped by 1 base and J by 5 bases, with 12 bases between them. The CDR3 is 15 amino acids. The CDR3 nucleotides are TGTGCCAGCAGCTTAGGGGCAGGGGCCAACAATGAGCAGTTCTTC. It yields the protein CASSLGAGANNEQFF.

This clone was found once. The chain is built from TRBV28 and TRBJ1-1; D not resolved. The CDR3 runs 15 residues. Trimming left V 3 bases short and J 10 bases short, with 21 bases between. From germline, CDR1 is MDHEN and CDR2 SYDVKM. The CDR3 is CASSLRDLPNSVAFF. CDR3 DNA: TGTGCCAGCAGTTTGCGGGATCTCCCGAATTCCGTAGCTTTCTTT.

V gene TRBV28 combines with J gene TRBJ2-1; TRBD2 agrees at 9 bases. Losses at the gene ends were 5 bases for V and 3 bases for J; bases not matched to a gene: 2. CDR3 length equals 14 residues. The germline V gene has CDR1 MDHEN and CDR2 SYDVKM. CDR3 loop: CASSVTSGYNEQFF. The CDR3 nucleotides are TGTGCCAGCAGTGTGACTAGCGGCTACAATGAGCAGTTCTTC.

The rearrangement links TRBV7-2 to TRBJ2-3; 13 nucleotides match TRBD2. Unmatched junction bases numbered 9, after V lost 5 bases and J lost 7 bases. This CDR3 contains 16 residues. Germline V gene data show CDR1 as SGHTA and CDR2 as FQGNSA. CDR3 in amino acids: CASSLWTSGSTNTQYF. The CDR3 nucleotides read TGTGCCAGCAGCCTCTGGACTAGCGGGAGTACGAATACGCAGTATTTT.

A single count supports this clone. The V gene is TRBV4-1, the J gene TRBJ2-7; unclear D gene. This CDR3 has 12 residues. Germline V CDR1 and CDR2: MGHRA, YSYEKL. Trimming took off 1 base at V and 6 bases at J, with 7 bases between the two ends. This chain's CDR3 is CASSQVVGEQYF. The DNA of the CDR3 is TGCGCCAGCAGCCAAGTAGTTGGCGAGCAGTACTTC.

The chain links TRBV30 to TRBJ1-1, with 9 bases identical to TRBD1. The length of the CDR3 is 20 residues. CDR1 GTSNPN and CDR2 SVGIG come from the germline V gene (reference sequence). Losses at the gene ends were 1 base for V and 2 bases for J; bases not matched to a gene: 20. The CDR3 nucleotides read TGTGCCTGGAGTGCCCATGGGACAGGGAGTAGGCTAACCGCAAACACTGAAGCTTTCTTT. Protein: CAWSAHGTGSRLTANTEAFF.

This clone appeared once. This chain links TRBV3-1 (or the pseudogene TRBV3-2) with TRBJ2-2; D possibly corresponds to TRBD2 (6 bases). The CDR3 runs to 14 residues. V was trimmed by 4 bases and J by 4 bases, leaving 10 bases between them. From germline, CDR1 is LGHDT and CDR2 YNNKEL (reference sequence). The CDR3 sequence is CASSLGSSTGELFF. In DNA form, the CDR3 reads TGTGCCAGCAGCCTCGGGAGTAGCACCGGGGAGCTGTTTTTT.

The chain carries TRBV6-5 and TRBJ2-7; D not resolved. Germline assignment: CDR1 MNHEY and CDR2 SVGAGI. The CDR3 is 13 amino acids. V gave up 2 bases and J gave up 0 bases, with 5 bases separating them. CDR3 DNA sequence: TGTGCCAGCAGTTACAGGAGCTCCTACGAGCAGTACTTC. Amino acids: CASSYRSSYEQYF.

The chain couples TRBV28 to TRBJ2-7; 12 bases align to TRBD1. CDR1 and CDR2 from the germline V gene are MDHEN and SYDVKM. Losses at the gene ends were 2 bases for V and 6 bases for J; bases not matched to a gene: 8. CDR3 length equals 16 residues. The CDR3 protein is CASSLGRDRGRLEQYF. DNA for the CDR3: TGTGCCAGCAGTTTAGGTCGGGACAGGGGGCGCCTCGAGCAGTACTTC.

This rearrangement joins TRBV5-1 to TRBJ2-2, with D perhaps matching TRBD1 (5 bases). This CDR3 is built from 16 residues. V was pared by 3 bases and J by 4 bases, with 16 bases between. Germline lookup yields CDR1 SGHRS and CDR2 YFSETQ. DNA for the CDR3: TGCGCCAGCAGCTCCTCAGGGAAGTTTCTCACCGGGGAGCTGTTTTTT. This encodes CASSSSGKFLTGELFF.

The CDR3 reads CASSSSGGNQPQHF. The CDR3 DNA reads TGTGCCAGTAGTTCCTCAGGGGGAAATCAGCCCCAGCATTTT. The chain recombines TRBV19 with TRBJ1-5, with 7 bases aligning to TRBD1. Germline CDR1 LNHDA, CDR2 SQIVND (reference sequence). This CDR3 contains 14 residues. With V trimmed by 5 bases and J by 4 bases, 5 bases remained unmatched.